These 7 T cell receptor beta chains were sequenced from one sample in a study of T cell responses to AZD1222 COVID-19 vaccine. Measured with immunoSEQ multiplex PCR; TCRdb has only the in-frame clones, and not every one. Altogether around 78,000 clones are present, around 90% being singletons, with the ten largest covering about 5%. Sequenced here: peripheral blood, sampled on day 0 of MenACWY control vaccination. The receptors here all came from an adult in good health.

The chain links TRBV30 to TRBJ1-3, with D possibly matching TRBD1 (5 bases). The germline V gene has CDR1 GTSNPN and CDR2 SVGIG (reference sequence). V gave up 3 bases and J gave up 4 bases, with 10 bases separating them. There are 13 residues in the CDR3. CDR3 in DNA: TGTGCCTGGAGCTTGGGGACGGGAAACACCATATATTTT. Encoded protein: CAWSLGTGNTIYF.

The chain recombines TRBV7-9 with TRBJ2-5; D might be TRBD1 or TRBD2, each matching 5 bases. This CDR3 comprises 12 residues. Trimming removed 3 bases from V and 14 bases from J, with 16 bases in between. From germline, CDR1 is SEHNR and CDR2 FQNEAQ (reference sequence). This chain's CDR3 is CASSFDRGPAYF. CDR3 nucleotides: TGTGCCAGCAGCTTTGATAGGGGACCGGCCTACTTC.

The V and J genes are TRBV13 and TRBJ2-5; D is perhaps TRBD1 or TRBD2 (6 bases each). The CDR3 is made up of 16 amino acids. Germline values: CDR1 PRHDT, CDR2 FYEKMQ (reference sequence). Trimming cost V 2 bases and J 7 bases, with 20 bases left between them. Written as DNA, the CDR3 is TGTGCCAGCAGCTTAATCTCGGGAGTCGGAGGGGGGACCCAGTACTTC. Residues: CASSLISGVGGGTQYF.

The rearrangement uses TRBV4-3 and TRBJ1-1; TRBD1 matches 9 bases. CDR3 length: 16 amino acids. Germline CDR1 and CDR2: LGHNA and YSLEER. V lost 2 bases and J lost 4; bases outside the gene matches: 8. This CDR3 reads CASSQSGTGTFTEAFF. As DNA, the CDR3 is TGCGCCAGCAGCCAATCAGGGACAGGGACGTTCACTGAAGCTTTCTTT.

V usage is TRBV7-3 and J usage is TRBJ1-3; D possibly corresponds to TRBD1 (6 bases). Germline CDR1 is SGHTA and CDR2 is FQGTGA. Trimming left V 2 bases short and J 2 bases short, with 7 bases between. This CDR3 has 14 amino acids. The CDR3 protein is CASSLGGPGNTIYF. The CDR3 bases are TGTGCCAGCAGCTTAGGGGGCCCTGGAAACACCATATATTTT.

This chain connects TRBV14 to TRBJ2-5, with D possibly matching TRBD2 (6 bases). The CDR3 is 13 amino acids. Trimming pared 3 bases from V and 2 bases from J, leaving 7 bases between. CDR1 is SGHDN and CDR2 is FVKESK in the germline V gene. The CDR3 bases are TGTGCCAGCAGCCACGGGGGTCAAGAGACCCAGTACTTC. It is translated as CASSHGGQETQYF.

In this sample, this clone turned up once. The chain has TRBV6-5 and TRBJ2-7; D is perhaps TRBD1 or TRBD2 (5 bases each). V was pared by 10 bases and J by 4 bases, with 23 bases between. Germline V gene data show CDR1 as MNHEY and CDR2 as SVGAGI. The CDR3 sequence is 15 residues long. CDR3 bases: TGTGCCACTCAAGGTGGGGCCGGGGTAGTATACGAGCAGTACTTC. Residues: CATQGGAGVVYEQYF.